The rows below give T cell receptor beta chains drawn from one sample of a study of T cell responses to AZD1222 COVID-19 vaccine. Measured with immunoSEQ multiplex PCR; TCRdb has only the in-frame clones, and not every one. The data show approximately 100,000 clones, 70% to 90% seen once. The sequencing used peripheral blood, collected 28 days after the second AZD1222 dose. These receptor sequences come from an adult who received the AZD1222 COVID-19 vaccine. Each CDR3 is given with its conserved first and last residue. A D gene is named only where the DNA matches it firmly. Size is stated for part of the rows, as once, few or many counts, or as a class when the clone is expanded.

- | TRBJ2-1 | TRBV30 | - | CAWAPGPNEQFF | TGTGCCTGGGCCCCGGGCCCGAATGAGCAGTTCTTC
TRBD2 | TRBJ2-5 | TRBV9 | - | CASSGLAEETQYF | TGTGCCAGCAGCGGACTAGCAGAAGAGACCCAGTACTTC
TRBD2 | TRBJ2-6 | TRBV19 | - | CASSIWLAGASPGANVLTF | TGTGCCAGTAGTATATGGCTAGCGGGAGCCTCCCCTGGGGCCAACGTCCTGACTTTC
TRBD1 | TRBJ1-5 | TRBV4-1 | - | CASSQDQGGSNQPQHF | TGCGCCAGCAGCCAAGATCAGGGGGGGAGCAATCAGCCCCAGCATTTT
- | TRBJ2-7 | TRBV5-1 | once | CASSLSPAVGYEQYF | TGCGCCAGCAGCTTGTCCCCAGCGGTTGGCTACGAGCAGTACTTC
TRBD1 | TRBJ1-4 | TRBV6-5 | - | CASSIDRGRNEKLFF | TGTGCCAGCAGCATAGACAGGGGCCGAAATGAAAAACTGTTTTTT
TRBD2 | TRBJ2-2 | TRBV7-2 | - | CASSASGINTGELFF | TGTGCCAGCAGCGCTAGCGGGATCAACACCGGGGAGCTGTTTTTT
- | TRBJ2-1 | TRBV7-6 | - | CASSLGVGGLSYNEQFF | TGTGCCAGCAGCTTAGGTGTAGGGGGTCTGTCCTACAATGAGCAGTTCTTC
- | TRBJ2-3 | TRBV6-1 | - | CASSEDRTSTDTQYF | TGTGCCAGCAGTGAAGACAGGACTAGCACAGATACGCAGTATTTT
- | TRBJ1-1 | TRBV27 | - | CASSSGLDRINTEAFF | TGTGCCAGCAGTTCGGGATTAGACAGGATAAACACTGAAGCTTTCTTT
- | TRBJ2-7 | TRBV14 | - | CASSHTYEQYF | TGTGCCAGCAGCCATACCTACGAGCAGTACTTC
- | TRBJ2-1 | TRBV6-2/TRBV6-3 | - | CASSYERSQAAYNEQFF | TGTGCCAGCAGTTATGAAAGGTCCCAAGCGGCATACAATGAGCAGTTCTTC
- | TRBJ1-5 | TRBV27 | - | CASSSSVYNQPQHF | TGTGCCAGCAGTTCGTCTGTCTACAATCAGCCCCAGCATTTT
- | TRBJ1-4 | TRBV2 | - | CASSRPGGPNEKLFF | TGTGCCAGCAGTAGGCCGGGGGGGCCGAACGAAAAACTGTTTTTT
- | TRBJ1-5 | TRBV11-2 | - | CASSLGFGGDGNQPQHF | TGTGCCAGCAGCTTAGGGTTCGGAGGGGACGGCAATCAGCCCCAGCATTTT
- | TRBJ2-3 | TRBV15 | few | CATRDSQLTDTQYF | TGTGCCACCAGGGACTCCCAACTCACAGATACGCAGTATTTT
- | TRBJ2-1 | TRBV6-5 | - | CASSTHTYNEQFF | TGTGCCAGCAGTACACACACGTACAATGAGCAGTTCTTC
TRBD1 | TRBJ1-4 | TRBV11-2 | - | CASSRDRATNEKLFF | TGTGCCAGCAGCCGGGACAGAGCAACTAATGAAAAACTGTTTTTT
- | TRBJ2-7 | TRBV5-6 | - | CASSFGMGSEQYF | TGTGCCAGCAGCTTTGGTATGGGGAGCGAGCAGTACTTC
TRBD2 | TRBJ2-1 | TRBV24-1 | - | CATSELAGVKNEQFF | TGTGCCACCAGTGAGCTAGCGGGAGTAAAGAATGAGCAGTTCTTC
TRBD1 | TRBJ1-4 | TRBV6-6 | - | CASRFPGQGSNEKLFF | TGTGCCAGCAGGTTTCCAGGACAGGGTTCTAATGAAAAACTGTTTTTT
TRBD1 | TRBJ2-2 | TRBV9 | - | CASSVGTGGPGELFF | TGTGCCAGCAGCGTAGGGACAGGGGGGCCCGGGGAGCTGTTTTTT
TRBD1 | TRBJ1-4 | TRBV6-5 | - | CASSYSGTVNEKLFF | TGTGCCAGCAGTTACTCCGGGACAGTTAATGAAAAACTGTTTTTT
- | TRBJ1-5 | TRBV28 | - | CASSPWAQGNQPQHF | TGTGCCAGCAGCCCTTGGGCACAGGGAAATCAGCCCCAGCATTTT
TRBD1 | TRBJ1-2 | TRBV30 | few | CACPTGAGYGYTF | TGTGCCTGCCCGACAGGGGCAGGTTATGGCTACACCTTC
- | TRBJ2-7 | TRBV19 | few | CASSAGTEQQYF | TGTGCCAGTAGTGCCGGGACGGAGCAGCAGTACTTC
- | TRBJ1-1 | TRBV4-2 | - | CASSIDSTSMNTEAFF | TGTGCCAGCAGCATAGACAGCACTTCCATGAACACTGAAGCTTTCTTT
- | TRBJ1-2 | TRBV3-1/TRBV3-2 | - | CASSQGGGNGYTF | TGTGCCAGCAGCCAAGGGGGGGGAAATGGCTACACCTTC
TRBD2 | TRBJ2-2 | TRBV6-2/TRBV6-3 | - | CASSYPRAGGNTGELFF | TGTGCCAGCAGTTACCCGCGCGCGGGAGGGAACACCGGGGAGCTGTTTTTT
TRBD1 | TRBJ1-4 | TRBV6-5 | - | CATDRGSEKLFF | TGTGCCACTGACAGGGGAAGCGAAAAACTGTTTTTT
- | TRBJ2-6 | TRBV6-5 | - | CASSSGAGANVLTF | TGTGCCAGCAGTTCCGGGGCTGGGGCCAACGTCCTGACTTTC
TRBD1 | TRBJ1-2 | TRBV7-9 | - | CASSLLDRRGGYTF | TGTGCCAGCAGCCTTCTGGACAGGAGAGGTGGCTACACCTTC
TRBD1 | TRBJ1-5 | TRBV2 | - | CASSRGTAGGNQPQHF | TGTGCCAGCAGTAGAGGGACAGCGGGCGGGAATCAGCCCCAGCATTTT
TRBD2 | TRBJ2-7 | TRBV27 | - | CASRLTSVSSYEQYF | TGTGCCAGCAGGTTAACTAGCGTTAGCTCCTACGAGCAGTACTTC
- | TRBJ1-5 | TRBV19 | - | CASKSGNQPQHF | TGTGCCAGTAAATCGGGTAATCAGCCCCAGCATTTT
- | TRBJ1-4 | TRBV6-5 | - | CASRGEEKLFF | TGTGCCAGCAGAGGGGAGGAAAAACTGTTTTTT
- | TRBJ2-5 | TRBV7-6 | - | CASSLRGGGFAGETQYF | TGTGCCAGCAGCTTACGTGGGGGCGGATTCGCGGGCGAGACCCAGTACTTC
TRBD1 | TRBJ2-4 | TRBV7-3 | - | CASSLGGTGQNIQYF | TGTGCCAGCAGCTTAGGTGGGACAGGGCAAAACATTCAGTACTTC
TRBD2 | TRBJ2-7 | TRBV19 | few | CASSITSDPTYEQYF | TGTGCCAGTAGCATAACTAGCGATCCGACCTACGAGCAGTACTTC
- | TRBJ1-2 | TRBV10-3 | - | CAISDGRTHYGYTF | TGTGCCATCAGTGATGGTAGAACCCACTATGGCTACACCTTC
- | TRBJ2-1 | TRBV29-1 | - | CSVGPGDEQFF | TGCAGCGTGGGACCGGGCGATGAGCAGTTCTTC